This TCR beta chain derives from a study of regulatory T cells in long-lasting Graves disease (dated by TCRdb to 2020 to 2022). Context from the whole study: Persistent Graves' disease meant more than 5 years of antithyroid drug treatment with TSH receptor autoantibodies that stayed positive. Peripheral blood TCR sequencing and RNA sequencing compared persistent Graves' disease patients with newly diagnosed Graves' disease patients. The study took place in China and was registered as a clinical trial. A total of around 35 samples underwent TCR sequencing: about 13 from persistent and roughly 20 from newly diagnosed Graves' disease patients. On average, persistent Graves' disease patients in the clinical cohort had been on antithyroid drugs for around 9.5 years.

Sample time point, as interpreted from the label and publication: persistent/refractory GD, antithyroid drugs over 5 years with positive TRAb. RNA was extracted from PBMCs in TRIzol for both TCR sequencing and RNA sequencing. The diagnosis of Graves' disease followed American Thyroid Association guidelines. The patients came from an endocrinology department in Xi'an, China. Each patient gave about 9.1 milliliters of peripheral blood, collected in an EDTA anticoagulant tube. Ficoll Paque Plus density gradient separation was used to isolate PBMCs, and no further T cell sorting was performed. An Agilent 2100 Bioanalyzer and agarose gel were used to assess RNA quality, and a NanoDrop 2000 was used to measure RNA concentration. Concerning this clonotype itself: Its recognized antigen is unknown. With a much larger clone just one base away, this may be a read error.

Library prep was done by multiplex PCR. The listed sequencing device is Illumina HiSeq 4000. CDR3 regions were amplified by Arm-PCR with iRepertoire HTBI primers to construct TCR beta libraries. Gel purification was performed on PCR products prior to sequencing. Processing in the source paper ran as follows. Across samples, approximately 68 TRBV and 13 to 15 TRBJ segments were identified and used for gene usage analysis of CDR3 amino acid clonotypes. COPE and FqMerger were used to merge filtered high-quality paired reads into contigs. BLAST was used to align contigs to IMGT TRBV, TRBD and TRBJ reference genes, with CDR3 defined following IMGT. Highly expanded clones were defined as clonotypes with a frequency above 0.1%. Shannon entropy was used to measure repertoire diversity, and the Gini coefficient was used to measure V-J evenness. Clonotypes shared by more than one individual were considered public. The public reads were reprocessed in TCRdb via fastp at Q25 and MiXCR, keeping in-frame beta chains. Entries are consolidated by CDR3 protein sequence, retaining the most common genes and DNA. None of the V and J calls come from the authors' own analysis; TCRdb made them. Recorded for this sample are around 510,000 distinct CDR3 sequences; about 20% of them occurred a single time. The ten largest clonotypes hold over 7.5% of the sample.

The V end gives up 5 bases and the J end 3 bases, leaving 3 bases in the junction not matched to a gene. The CDR3 runs 14 amino acids, cysteine and phenylalanine included. Only the CDR3 region is kept as DNA, spanning 42 bases read in frame from base 1. CDR1 and CDR2, looked up from the germline V gene (reference sequence), are SEHNR and FQNEAQ. The full study reports these points: Peripheral blood alone was examined, since thyroid tissue, which constituted the primary lesion, could not be accessed. Persistent disease showed preferential use of TRBV28, TRBJ1-2 and TRBJ2-5, whereas newly diagnosed disease favored TRBV20-1 and TRBJ2-1. The authors acknowledged the small sample size as a limitation that may reduce accuracy. More public clonotypes were shared among persistent patients (approximately 3,000) than among newly diagnosed patients (over 900). Compared with newly diagnosed patients, patients with persistent Graves' disease had lower TCR Shannon entropy and fewer highly expanded clones, which suggests clonal expansion. Only the TCR beta chain was sequenced and analyzed.

The sample in question was peripheral blood mononuclear cells (PBMCs), obtained when the disease was refractory, from a patient treated with antithyroid drugs. The receptor's source is a female donor with Graves disease. Rearrangement joined TRBV7-9 to TRBJ2-5; TRBD1 matches 10 bases in the middle. The nucleotide sequence is TGTGCCAGCAGCGCCGGGACAGGGGAAGAGACCCAGTACTTC. Protein translation: CASSAGTGEETQYF. The full variable domain, completed from the reference TRBV7-9 and TRBJ2-5 proteins outside the CDR3, reads DTGVSQNPRHKITKRGQNVTFRCDPISEHNRLYWYRQTLGQGPEFLTYFQNEAQLEKSRLLSDRFSAERPKGSFSTLEIQRTEQGDSAMYLCASSAGTGEETQYFGPGTRLLVL.